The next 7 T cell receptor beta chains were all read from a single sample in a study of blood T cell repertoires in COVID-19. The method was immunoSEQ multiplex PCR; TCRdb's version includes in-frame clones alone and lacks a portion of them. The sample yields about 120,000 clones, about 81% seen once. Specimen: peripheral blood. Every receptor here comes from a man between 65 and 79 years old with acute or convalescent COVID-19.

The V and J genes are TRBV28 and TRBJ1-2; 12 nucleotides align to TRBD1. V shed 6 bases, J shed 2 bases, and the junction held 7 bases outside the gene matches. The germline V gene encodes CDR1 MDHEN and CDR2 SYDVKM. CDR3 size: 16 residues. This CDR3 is CASRTSGTGGNYGYTF. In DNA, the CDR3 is TGTGCCAGCAGAACCTCGGGGACAGGGGGCAACTATGGCTACACCTTC.

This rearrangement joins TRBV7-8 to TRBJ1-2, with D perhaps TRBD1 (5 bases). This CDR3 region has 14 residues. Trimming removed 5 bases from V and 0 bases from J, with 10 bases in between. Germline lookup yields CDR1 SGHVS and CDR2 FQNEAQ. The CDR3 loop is CASSTRTPNYGYTF. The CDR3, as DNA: TGTGCCAGCAGCACTCGGACACCTAACTATGGCTACACCTTC. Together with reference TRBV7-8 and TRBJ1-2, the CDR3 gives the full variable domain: GAGVSQSPRYKVAKRGQDVALRCDPISGHVSLFWYQQALGQGPEFLTYFQNEAQLDKSGLPSDRFFAERPEGSVSTLKIQRTQQEDSAVYLCASSTRTPNYGYTFGSGTRLTVV.

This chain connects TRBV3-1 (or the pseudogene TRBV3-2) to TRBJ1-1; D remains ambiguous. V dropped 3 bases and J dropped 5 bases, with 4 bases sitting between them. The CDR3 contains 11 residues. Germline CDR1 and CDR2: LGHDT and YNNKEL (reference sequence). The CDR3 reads CASSQSTEAFF. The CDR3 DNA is TGTGCCAGCAGCCAGAGTACTGAAGCTTTCTTT.

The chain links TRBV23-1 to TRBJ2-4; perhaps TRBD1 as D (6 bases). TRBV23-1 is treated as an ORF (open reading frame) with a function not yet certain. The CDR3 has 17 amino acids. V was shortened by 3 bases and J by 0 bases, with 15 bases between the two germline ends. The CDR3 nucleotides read TGCGCCAGCAGTCATCCTCGACAGGACCTAGCCAAAAACATTCAGTACTTC. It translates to CASSHPRQDLAKNIQYF.

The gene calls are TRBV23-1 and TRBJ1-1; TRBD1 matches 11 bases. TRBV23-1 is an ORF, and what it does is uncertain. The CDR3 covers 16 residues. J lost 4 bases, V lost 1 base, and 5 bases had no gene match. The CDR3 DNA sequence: TGCGCCAGCAGTCAATGGAGGGGGACAGGGGGCACTGAAGCTTTCTTT. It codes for CASSQWRGTGGTEAFF.

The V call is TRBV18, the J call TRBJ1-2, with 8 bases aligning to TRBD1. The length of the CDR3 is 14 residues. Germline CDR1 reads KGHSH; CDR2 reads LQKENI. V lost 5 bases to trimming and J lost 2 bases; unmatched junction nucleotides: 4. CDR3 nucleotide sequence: TGTGCCAGCTCAGCGACAGGGGACAACTATGGCTACACCTTC. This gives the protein CASSATGDNYGYTF.

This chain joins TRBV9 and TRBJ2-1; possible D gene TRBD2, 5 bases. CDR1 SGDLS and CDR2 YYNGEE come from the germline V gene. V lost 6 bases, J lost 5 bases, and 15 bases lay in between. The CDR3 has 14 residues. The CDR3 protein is CASTKSGTNNEQFF. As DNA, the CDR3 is TGTGCCAGCACCAAAAGCGGTACCAACAATGAGCAGTTCTTC.